The present TCR beta chain was sequenced within a study of blood T cell repertoires in COVID-19 (TCRdb year 2020). Broadly, across the study: Collaborator samples came from the United States, Italy and Spain and covered acute and convalescent phases of COVID-19. The material from the prospective study consisted of cDNA or gDNA derived from T cells, B-cell-depleted T cells, or PBMCs. Subjects who had been exposed to COVID-19, were actively infected with it, or had recovered from it provided the deeply sampled blood TCRbeta repertoires that made up the dataset. The repertoires were made available in a free public database intended to serve as a resource for research on the immune response to SARS-CoV-2. Samples were obtained from the ongoing ImmuneRACE study (first 160 participants) and from about 1,300 subjects provided by 6 global collaborators. A de-identified subject ID, COVID-19 status, age in years and sex were almost always included in the sample metadata. HLA class I and class II types, where available, came from metadata supplied by the sample provider rather than from assay-based typing.

About this clone itself: Its target antigen remains unknown. No per-base quality is available; no much larger clone lies one base away.

TCRbeta CDR3 regions were amplified from genomic DNA using the immunoSEQ Assay, a bias-controlled multiplex PCR. Per the source publication's procedure: Within the assay, amplification of reference gene primers was used to estimate how many nucleated cells each sample contained. To quantify the absolute abundance of each unique TCRbeta CDR3 rearrangement, sequence reads were collapsed and filtered. For each sample, productive Simpson clonality was calculated as the square root of Simpson's diversity index over productive rearrangements. TCRdb stores this immuneACCESS table with in-frame sequences only. Part of the clones is absent; in the studies checked, under half of the shortfall reflects unresolved V genes, and no reason is known for the rest. The DNA gave D and trimming, while V, J and clone size come from that table. Recorded for this sample are 150,000 to 180,000 clones; less than 90% of them occurred a single time. 2% to 3% of the sample comes from the top ten.

The collaborating institutions used their own protocols to collect whole blood in K2EDTA tubes. For TCRbeta analysis, collaborators shipped samples as frozen whole blood, isolated PBMCs, or DNA extracted from either of those sample types. The paper's findings and limits, for the study overall: How much clinical and demographic metadata was included differed by source and by participant, and the metadata was provided uncurated.

Sequences were obtained from peripheral blood. This TCR came from a woman aged 70-85 years with acute or convalescent COVID-19.

The CDR3 in this case is CASSPSIGGTSTQYF. The DNA reads TGTGCCAGCTCACCGTCGATCGGGGGGACTAGTACCCAGTACTTC. The chain was built from TRBV18 and TRBJ2-5; TRBD2 agrees with 8 junctional bases. From cysteine to phenylalanine, the CDR3 is 15 amino acids long. The only DNA kept is the CDR3, 45 bases in frame from the first base. From V the trimming removes 3 bases and from J it removes 8 bases, while the gene matches leave 11 bases of the junction unaccounted for. Taken from the germline V gene, the CDR1 and CDR2 loops are KGHSH and LQKENI.